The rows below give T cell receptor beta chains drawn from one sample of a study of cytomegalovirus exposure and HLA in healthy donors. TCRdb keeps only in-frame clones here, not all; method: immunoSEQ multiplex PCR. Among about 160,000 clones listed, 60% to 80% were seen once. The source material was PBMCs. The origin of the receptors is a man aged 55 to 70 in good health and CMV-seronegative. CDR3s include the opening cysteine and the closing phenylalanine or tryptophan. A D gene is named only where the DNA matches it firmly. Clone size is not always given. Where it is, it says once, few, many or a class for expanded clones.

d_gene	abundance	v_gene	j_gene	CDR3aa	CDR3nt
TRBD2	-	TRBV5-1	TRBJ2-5	CASSPPSGGLQETQYF	TGCGCCAGCAGCCCCCCTAGCGGGGGCCTCCAAGAGACCCAGTACTTC
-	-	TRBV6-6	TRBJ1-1	CASGGRAPDTEAFF	TGTGCCAGCGGAGGGCGGGCGCCGGACACTGAAGCTTTCTTT
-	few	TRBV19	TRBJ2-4	CASSIAFGRLENIQYF	TGTGCCAGTAGTATAGCGTTCGGCAGGCTTGAGAACATTCAGTACTTC
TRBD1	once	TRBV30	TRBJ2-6	CAWRQGAHSGANVLTF	TGTGCCTGGAGACAGGGGGCTCACTCTGGGGCCAACGTCCTGACTTTC
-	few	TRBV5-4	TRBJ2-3	CASSLEGGPGSDTQYF	TGTGCCAGCAGCTTGGAGGGGGGGCCCGGATCAGATACGCAGTATTTT
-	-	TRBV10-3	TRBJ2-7	CAISQPTLDEQYF	TGTGCCATCAGTCAGCCTACACTAGACGAGCAGTACTTC
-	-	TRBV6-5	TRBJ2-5	CASSSGVRQQETQYF	TGTGCCAGCAGTTCGGGTGTCCGACAGCAAGAGACCCAGTACTTC
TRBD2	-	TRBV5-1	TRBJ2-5	CASSPSGGTKETQYF	TGCGCCAGCAGCCCGAGCGGGGGAACAAAAGAGACCCAGTACTTC
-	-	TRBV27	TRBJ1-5	CASSYAYPNSNQPQHF	TGTGCCAGCAGTTACGCATACCCTAATAGCAATCAGCCCCAGCATTTT
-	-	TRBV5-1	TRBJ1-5	CASSLGAPHQPQHF	TGCGCCAGCAGCTTGGGGGCACCTCATCAGCCCCAGCATTTT
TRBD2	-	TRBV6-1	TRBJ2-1	CASSEGTSGYNEQFF	TGTGCCAGCAGTGAAGGGACTAGCGGTTACAATGAGCAGTTCTTC
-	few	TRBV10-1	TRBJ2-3	CASSDVSTDTQYF	TGCGCCAGCAGTGATGTAAGCACAGATACGCAGTATTTT
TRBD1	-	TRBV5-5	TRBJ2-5	CASRTGGQETQYF	TGTGCCAGCCGGACAGGGGGCCAAGAGACCCAGTACTTC
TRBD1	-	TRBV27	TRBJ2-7	CASSFRDRVNEQYF	TGTGCCAGCAGTTTCCGGGACAGGGTCAACGAGCAGTACTTC
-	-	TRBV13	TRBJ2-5	CASSPLEQETQYF	TGTGCCAGCAGCCCCCTAGAACAAGAGACCCAGTACTTC
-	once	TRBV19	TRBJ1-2	CASSIWTARNYGYTF	TGTGCCAGTAGTATATGGACAGCCCGAAACTATGGCTACACCTTC
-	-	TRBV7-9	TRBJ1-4	CSSSRAGQHEKLFF	TGTTCCAGCAGCCGCGCGGGCCAGCATGAAAAACTGTTTTTT
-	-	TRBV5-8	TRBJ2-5	CASSLAGSSGAQETQYF	TGTGCCAGCAGCTTGGCCGGATCAAGTGGGGCACAAGAGACCCAGTACTTC
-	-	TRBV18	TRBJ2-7	CASSLQSRAYSYEQYF	TGTGCCAGCTCACTCCAGAGCAGGGCCTACTCCTACGAGCAGTACTTC
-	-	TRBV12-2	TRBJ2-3	CASRLLREQTDTQYF	TGTGCAAGTCGCTTACTCCGGGAGCAGACAGATACGCAGTATTTT
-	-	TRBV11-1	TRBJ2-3	CASSLEVSSGLTQYF	TGTGCCAGCAGCTTAGAAGTGAGCTCGGGGTTGACGCAGTATTTT
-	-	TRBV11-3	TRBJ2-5	CASSLGQSQETQYF	TGTGCCAGCAGCTTAGGTCAATCCCAAGAGACCCAGTACTTC
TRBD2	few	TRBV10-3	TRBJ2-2	CAINRPGLAGTGELFF	TGTGCCATCAATAGACCGGGACTAGCGGGAACCGGGGAGCTGTTTTTT
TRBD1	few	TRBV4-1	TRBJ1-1	CATGTGGANTEAFF	TGCGCCACTGGGACAGGGGGCGCGAACACTGAAGCTTTCTTT
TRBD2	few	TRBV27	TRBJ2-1	CASSLWLSSGMAEQFF	TGTGCCAGCAGTTTGTGGTTATCTAGCGGGATGGCTGAGCAGTTCTTC
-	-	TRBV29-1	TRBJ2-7	CSVVRRGITSYEQYF	TGCAGCGTTGTGAGAAGAGGGATCACATCCTACGAGCAGTACTTC
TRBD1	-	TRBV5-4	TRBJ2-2	CASSIGDRGLSGELFF	TGTGCCAGCAGCATCGGGGACAGGGGATTATCCGGGGAGCTGTTTTTT
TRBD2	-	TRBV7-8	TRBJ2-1	CASSLAGGGLAGVSYNEQFF	TGTGCCAGCAGCTTAGCGGGCGGTGGGTTAGCGGGGGTTTCCTACAATGAGCAGTTCTTC
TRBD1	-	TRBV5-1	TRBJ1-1	CASSWGQSDTEAFF	TGCGCCAGCAGCTGGGGACAGAGTGACACTGAAGCTTTCTTT
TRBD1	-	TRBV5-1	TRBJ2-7	CASSFVTGVYEQYF	TGCGCCAGCAGCTTCGTGACAGGGGTTTACGAGCAGTACTTC
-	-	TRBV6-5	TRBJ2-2	CASREQVFTGELFF	TGTGCCAGCAGGGAACAGGTATTCACCGGGGAGCTGTTTTTT
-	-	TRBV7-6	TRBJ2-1	CASAASDYNEQFF	TGTGCCAGCGCGGCTAGCGATTACAATGAGCAGTTCTTC
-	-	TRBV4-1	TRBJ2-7	CASSQVIKPPYEQYF	TGCGCCAGCAGCCAGGTAATAAAGCCCCCCTACGAGCAGTACTTC
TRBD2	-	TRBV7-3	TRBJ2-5	CASSLGMGGETQYF	TGTGCCAGCAGCTTAGGGATGGGGGGGGAGACCCAGTACTTC
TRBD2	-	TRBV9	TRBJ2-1	CASSHPIAGSLSEQFF	TGTGCCAGCAGCCACCCGATAGCGGGGTCCCTCAGTGAGCAGTTCTTC
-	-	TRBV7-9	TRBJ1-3	CSSSPQGGPGNTIYF	TGTTCCAGCAGCCCCCAAGGAGGTCCTGGAAACACCATATATTTT
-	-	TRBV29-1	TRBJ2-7	CSVDGQGAYEQYF	TGCAGCGTTGACGGGCAGGGTGCCTACGAGCAGTACTTC
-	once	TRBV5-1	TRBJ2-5	CASSLAGSQETQYF	TGCGCCAGCAGCTTAGCGGGCAGCCAAGAGACCCAGTACTTC
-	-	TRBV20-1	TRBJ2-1	CSAEAYNEQFF	TGCAGTGCCGAGGCCTACAATGAGCAGTTCTTC
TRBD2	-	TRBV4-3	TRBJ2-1	CASSLGGASAYEQFF	TGCGCCAGCAGCCTCGGGGGGGCTTCCGCCTATGAGCAGTTCTTC